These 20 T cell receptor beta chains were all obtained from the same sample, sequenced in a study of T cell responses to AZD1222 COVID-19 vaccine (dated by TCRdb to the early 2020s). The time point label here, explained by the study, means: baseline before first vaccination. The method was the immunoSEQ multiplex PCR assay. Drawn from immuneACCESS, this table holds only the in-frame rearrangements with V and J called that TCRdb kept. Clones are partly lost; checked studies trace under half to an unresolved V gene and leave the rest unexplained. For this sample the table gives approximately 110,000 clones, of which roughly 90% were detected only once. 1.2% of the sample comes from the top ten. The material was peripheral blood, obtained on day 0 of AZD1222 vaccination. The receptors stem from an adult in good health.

The CDR3 DNA reads as TGTGCCAGCAGCCAGCCCATTGAGCAGTTCTTC. It is translated as CASSQPIEQFF. The J gene is TRBJ2-1, the V gene TRBV3-1 (or the pseudogene TRBV3-2); D unresolved. V shed 3 bases and J shed 9 bases, with 6 bases lying between them. CDR1 is LGHDT and CDR2 is YNNKEL in the germline V gene (reference sequence). CDR3 length: 11 residues.

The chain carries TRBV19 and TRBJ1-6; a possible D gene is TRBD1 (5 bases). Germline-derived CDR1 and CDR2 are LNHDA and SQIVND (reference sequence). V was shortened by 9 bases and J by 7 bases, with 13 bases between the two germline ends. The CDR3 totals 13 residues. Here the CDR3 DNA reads TGTGCCAGCTCCGGGGCTCGAAATTCACCCCTCCACTTT. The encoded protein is CASSGARNSPLHF.

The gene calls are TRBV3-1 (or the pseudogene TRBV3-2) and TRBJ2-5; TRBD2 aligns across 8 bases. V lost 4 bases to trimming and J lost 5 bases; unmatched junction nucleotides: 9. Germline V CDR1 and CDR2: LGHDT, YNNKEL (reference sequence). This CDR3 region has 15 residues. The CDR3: CASSRQAGDRETQYF. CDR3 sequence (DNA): TGTGCCAGCAGCCGACAAGCGGGAGATAGGGAGACCCAGTACTTC.

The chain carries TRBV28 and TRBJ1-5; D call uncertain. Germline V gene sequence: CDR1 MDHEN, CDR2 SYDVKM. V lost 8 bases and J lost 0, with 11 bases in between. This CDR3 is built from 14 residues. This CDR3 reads CASVGRYSNQPQHF. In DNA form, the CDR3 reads TGTGCCAGCGTTGGACGTTATAGCAATCAGCCCCAGCATTTT.

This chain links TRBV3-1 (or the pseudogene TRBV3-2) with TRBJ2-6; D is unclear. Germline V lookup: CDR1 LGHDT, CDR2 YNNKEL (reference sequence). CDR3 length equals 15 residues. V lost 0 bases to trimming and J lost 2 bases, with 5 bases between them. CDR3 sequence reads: CASSQDATGANVLTF. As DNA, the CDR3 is TGTGCCAGCAGCCAAGATGCGACTGGGGCCAACGTCCTGACTTTC.

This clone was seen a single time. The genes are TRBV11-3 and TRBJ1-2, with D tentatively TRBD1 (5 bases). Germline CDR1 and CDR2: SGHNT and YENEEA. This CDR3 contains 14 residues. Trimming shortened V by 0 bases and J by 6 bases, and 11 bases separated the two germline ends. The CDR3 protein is CASSLDRTRNGYTF. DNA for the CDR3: TGTGCCAGCAGCTTAGATCGGACAAGAAATGGCTACACCTTC.

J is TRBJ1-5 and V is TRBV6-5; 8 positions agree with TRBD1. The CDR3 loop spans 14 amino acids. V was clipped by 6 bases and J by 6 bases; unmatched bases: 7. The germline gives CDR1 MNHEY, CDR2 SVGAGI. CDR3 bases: TGTGCCAGCAGAGGACAGGGAGGCAGTCAGCCCCAGCATTTT. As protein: CASRGQGGSQPQHF.

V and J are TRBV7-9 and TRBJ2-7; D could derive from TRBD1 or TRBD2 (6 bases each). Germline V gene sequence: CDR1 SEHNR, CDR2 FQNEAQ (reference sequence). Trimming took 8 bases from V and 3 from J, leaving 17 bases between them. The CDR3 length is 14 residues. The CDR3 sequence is CASSSKGGDYEQYF. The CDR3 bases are TGTGCCAGCTCCTCTAAGGGGGGAGACTACGAGCAGTACTTC.

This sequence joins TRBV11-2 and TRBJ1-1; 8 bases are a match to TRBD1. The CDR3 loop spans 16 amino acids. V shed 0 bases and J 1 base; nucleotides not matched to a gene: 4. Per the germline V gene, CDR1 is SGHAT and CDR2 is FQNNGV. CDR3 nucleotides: TGTGCCAGCAGCTTAGATCAGGACAGGGAGAACACTGAAGCTTTCTTT. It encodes CASSLDQDRENTEAFF.

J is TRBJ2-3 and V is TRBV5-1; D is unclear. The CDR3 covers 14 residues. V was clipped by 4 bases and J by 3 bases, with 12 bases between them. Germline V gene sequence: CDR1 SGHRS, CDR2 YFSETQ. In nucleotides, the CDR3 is TGCGCCAGCAGCATGGATCGTTGGACAGATACGCAGTATTTT. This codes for CASSMDRWTDTQYF. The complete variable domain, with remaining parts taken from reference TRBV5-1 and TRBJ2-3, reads KAGVTQTPRYLIKTRGQQVTLSCSPISGHRSVSWYQQTPGQGLQFLFEYFSETQRNKGNFPGRFSGRQFSNSRSEMNVSTLELGDSALYLCASSMDRWTDTQYFGPGTRLTVL.

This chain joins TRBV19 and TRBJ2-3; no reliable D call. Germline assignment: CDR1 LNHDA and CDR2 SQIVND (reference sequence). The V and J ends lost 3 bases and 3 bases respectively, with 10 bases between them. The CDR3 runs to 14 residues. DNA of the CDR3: TGTGCCAGTAGTATTGGTCAGATTACAGATACGCAGTATTTT. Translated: CASSIGQITDTQYF. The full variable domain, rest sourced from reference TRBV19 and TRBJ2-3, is DGGITQSPKYLFRKEGQNVTLSCEQNLNHDAMYWYRQDPGQGLRLIYYSQIVNDFQKGDIAEGYSVSREKKESFPLTVTSAQKNPTAFYLCASSIGQITDTQYFGPGTRLTVL.

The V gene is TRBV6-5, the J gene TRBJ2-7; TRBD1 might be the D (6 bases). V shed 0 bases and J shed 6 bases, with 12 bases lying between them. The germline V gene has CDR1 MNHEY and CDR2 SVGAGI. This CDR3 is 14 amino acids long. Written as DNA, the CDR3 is TGTGCCAGCAGTTACTCAGTGACAGGCTTCGAGCAGTACTTC. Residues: CASSYSVTGFEQYF.

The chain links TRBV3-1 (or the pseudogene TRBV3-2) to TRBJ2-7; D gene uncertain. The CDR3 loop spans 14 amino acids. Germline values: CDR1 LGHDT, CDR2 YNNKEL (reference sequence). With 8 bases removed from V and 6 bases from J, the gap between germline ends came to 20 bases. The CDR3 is CASGTPRNSGEQYF. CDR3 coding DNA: TGTGCCAGCGGAACCCCACGGAATTCGGGCGAGCAGTACTTC.

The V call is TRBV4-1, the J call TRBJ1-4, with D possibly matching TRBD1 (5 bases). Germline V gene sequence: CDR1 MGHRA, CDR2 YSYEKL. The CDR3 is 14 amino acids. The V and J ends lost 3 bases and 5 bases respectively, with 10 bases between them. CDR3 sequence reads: CASSQGTRNEKLFF. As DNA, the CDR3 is TGCGCCAGCAGCCAGGGGACGCGGAATGAAAAACTGTTTTTT.

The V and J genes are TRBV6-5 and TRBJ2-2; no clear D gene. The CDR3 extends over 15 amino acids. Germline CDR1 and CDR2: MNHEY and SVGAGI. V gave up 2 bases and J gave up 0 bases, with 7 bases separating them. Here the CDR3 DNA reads TGTGCCAGCAGTTACAAGGTGCCGAACACCGGGGAGCTGTTTTTT. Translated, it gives CASSYKVPNTGELFF.

The CDR3 DNA reads TGCGCCAGCAGCCAGGCGGGGCCTGGACTAGCGGGAGGATCAGGCTACGAGCAGTACTTC. Protein product: CASSQAGPGLAGGSGYEQYF. The J gene is TRBJ2-7, the V gene TRBV4-3; TRBD2 aligns across 14 bases. The length of the CDR3 is 20 residues. In germline, CDR1 is LGHNA, CDR2 YSLEER. J gave up 3 bases and V 3 bases, and 16 bases lay outside the gene matches.

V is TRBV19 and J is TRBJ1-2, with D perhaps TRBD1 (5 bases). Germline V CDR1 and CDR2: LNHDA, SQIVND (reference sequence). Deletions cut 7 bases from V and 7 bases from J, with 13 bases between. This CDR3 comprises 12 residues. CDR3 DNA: TGTGCCAGTAACTCAGGGAGTATTGGCTACACCTTC. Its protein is CASNSGSIGYTF.

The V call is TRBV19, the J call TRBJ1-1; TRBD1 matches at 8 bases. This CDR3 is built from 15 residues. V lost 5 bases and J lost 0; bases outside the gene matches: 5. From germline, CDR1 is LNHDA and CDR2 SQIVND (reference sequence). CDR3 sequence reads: CASSADRVMNTEAFF. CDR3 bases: TGTGCCAGTAGTGCGGACAGGGTCATGAACACTGAAGCTTTCTTT.

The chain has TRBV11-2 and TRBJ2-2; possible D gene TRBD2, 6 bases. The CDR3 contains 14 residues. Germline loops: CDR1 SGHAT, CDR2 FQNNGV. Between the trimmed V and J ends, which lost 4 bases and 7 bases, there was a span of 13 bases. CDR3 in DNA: TGTGCCAGCAGCTCCCAGGGAGGTCTCGGGGAGCTGTTTTTT. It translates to CASSSQGGLGELFF.

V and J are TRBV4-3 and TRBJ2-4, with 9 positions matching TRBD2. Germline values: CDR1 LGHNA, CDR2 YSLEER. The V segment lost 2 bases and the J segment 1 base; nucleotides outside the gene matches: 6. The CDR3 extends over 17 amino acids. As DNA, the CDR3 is TGCGCCAGCAGCCAAATAATAGCGGGAGCCGCCAAAAACATTCAGTACTTC. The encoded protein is CASSQIIAGAAKNIQYF.